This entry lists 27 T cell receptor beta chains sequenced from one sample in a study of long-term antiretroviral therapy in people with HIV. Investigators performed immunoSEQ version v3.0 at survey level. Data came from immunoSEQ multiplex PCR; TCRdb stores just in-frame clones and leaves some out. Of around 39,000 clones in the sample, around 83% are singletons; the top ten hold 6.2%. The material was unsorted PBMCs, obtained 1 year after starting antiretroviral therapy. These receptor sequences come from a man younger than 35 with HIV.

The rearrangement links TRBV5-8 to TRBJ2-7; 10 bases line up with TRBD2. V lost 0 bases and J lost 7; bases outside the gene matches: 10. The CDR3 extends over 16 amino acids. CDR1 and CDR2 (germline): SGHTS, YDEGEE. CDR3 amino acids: CASSLGPGLAPREQYF. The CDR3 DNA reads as TGTGCCAGCAGCTTGGGGCCGGGACTAGCGCCCAGGGAGCAGTACTTC.

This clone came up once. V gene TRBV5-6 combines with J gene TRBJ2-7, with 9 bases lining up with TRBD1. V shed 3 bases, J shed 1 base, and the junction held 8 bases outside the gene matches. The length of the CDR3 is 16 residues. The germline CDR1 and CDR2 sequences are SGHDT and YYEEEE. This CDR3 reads CASSSLGQGRSYEQYF. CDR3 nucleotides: TGTGCCAGCAGCTCGCTTGGACAGGGGAGGTCCTACGAGCAGTACTTC.

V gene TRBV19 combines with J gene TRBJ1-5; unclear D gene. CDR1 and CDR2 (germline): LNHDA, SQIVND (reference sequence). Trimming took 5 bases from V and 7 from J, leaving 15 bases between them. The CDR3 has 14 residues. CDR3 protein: CASSVGVAGQPQHF. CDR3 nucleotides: TGTGCCAGTAGTGTAGGCGTGGCGGGCCAGCCCCAGCATTTT.

The CDR3 DNA sequence: TGCAGTGCTGGACAAGAGACCCAGTACTTC. Its protein is CSAGQETQYF. The J gene is TRBJ2-5, the V gene TRBV20-1; no clear D. V lost 5 bases to trimming and J lost 2 bases, with 3 bases between them. The CDR3 spans 10 residues. Looked up from germline, CDR1 is DFQATT and CDR2 is SNEGSKA (reference sequence).

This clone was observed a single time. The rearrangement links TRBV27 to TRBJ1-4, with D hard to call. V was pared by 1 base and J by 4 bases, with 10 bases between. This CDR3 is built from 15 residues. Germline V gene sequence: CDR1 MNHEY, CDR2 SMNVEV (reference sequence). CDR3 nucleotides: TGTGCCAGCAGTTTATATCCCGATATTAATGAAAAACTGTTTTTT. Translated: CASSLYPDINEKLFF.

Here the CDR3 reads CASGATQRGKNIQYF. The CDR3 DNA reads TGCGCCAGCGGGGCGACCCAGCGGGGCAAAAACATTCAGTACTTC. The chain combines TRBV10-2 with TRBJ2-4; 7 nucleotides align to TRBD2. From germline, CDR1 is WSHSY and CDR2 SAAADI. This CDR3 is built from 15 residues. With V trimmed by 8 bases and J by 3 bases, 10 bases remained unmatched.

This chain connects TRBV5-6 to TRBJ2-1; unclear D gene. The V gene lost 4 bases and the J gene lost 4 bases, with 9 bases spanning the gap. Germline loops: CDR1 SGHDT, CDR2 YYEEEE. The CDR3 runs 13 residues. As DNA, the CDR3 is TGTGCCAGCAGCCCATGGCAGTACAATGAGCAGTTCTTC. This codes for CASSPWQYNEQFF.

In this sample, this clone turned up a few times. The CDR3 nucleotides are TGTGCCAGCAGCAAGGGCGGGACGGGATCCTACGAGCAGTACTTC. Its translation: CASSKGGTGSYEQYF. The V and J genes are TRBV21-1 and TRBJ2-7; TRBD2, the D gene given by the table, was not confirmed from the DNA. TRBV21-1 is labeled a pseudogene. The CDR3 is 15 amino acids.

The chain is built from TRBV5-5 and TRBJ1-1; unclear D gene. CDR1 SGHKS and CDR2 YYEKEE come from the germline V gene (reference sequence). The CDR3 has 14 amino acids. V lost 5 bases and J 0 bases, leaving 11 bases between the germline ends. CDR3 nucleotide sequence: TGTGCCAGCAGTTTTCAGATCATGAACACTGAAGCTTTCTTT. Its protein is CASSFQIMNTEAFF.

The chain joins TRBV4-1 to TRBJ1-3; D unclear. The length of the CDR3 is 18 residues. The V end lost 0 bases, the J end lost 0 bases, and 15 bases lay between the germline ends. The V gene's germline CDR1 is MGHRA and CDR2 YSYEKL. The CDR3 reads CASSQEPPLGSSGNTIYF. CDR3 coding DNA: TGCGCCAGCAGCCAAGAGCCCCCCTTGGGGAGCTCTGGAAACACCATATATTTT.

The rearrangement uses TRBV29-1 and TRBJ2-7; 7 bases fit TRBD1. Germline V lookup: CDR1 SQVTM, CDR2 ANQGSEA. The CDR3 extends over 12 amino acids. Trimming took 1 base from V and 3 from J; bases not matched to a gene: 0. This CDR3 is CSVEGQGYEQYF. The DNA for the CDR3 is TGCAGCGTTGAAGGACAGGGCTACGAGCAGTACTTC.

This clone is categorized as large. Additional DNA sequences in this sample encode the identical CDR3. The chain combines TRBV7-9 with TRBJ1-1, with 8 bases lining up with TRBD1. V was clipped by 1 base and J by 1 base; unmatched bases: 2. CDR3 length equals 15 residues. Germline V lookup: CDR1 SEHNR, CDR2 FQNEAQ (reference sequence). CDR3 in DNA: TGTGCCAGCAGCTTAGATGGGACAGGGAACACTGAAGCTTTCTTT. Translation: CASSLDGTGNTEAFF.

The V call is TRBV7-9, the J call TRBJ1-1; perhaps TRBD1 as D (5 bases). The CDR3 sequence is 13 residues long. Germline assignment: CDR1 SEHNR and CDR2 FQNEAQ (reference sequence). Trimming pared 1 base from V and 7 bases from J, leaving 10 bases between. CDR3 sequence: CASSLEGLGEAFF. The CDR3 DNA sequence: TGTGCCAGCAGCTTAGAGGGGTTGGGTGAAGCTTTCTTT.

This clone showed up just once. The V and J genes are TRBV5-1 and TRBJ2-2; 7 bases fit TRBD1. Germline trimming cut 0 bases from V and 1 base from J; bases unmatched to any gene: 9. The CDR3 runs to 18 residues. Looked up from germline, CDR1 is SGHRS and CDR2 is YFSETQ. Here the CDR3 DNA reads TGCGCCAGCAGCTTGGCAACCCCACAGGGGAGGAACACCGGGGAGCTGTTTTTT. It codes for CASSLATPQGRNTGELFF.

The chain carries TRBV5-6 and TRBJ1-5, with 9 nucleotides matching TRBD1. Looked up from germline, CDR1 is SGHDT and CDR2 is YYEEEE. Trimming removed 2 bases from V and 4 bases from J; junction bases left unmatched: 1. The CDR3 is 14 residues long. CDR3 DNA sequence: TGTGCCAGCAGCTTAGGGACAGGGAATCAGCCCCAGCATTTT. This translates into CASSLGTGNQPQHF.

The chain's CDR3 is CASRLGDTQYF. The CDR3 nucleotides read TGTGCCAGCAGACTCGGAGATACGCAGTATTTT. The V gene is TRBV27, the J gene TRBJ2-3, with D hard to call. This CDR3 contains 11 residues. Germline values: CDR1 MNHEY, CDR2 SMNVEV (reference sequence). The germline V and J ends were trimmed by 6 bases and 5 bases, with 6 bases remaining between them.

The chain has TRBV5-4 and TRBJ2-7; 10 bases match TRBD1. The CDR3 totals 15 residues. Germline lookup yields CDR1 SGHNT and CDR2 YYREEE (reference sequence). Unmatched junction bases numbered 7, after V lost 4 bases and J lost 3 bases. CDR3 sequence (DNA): TGTGCCAGCAGCAGGCCGACAGGGGGCGACTACGAGCAGTACTTC. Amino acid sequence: CASSRPTGGDYEQYF.

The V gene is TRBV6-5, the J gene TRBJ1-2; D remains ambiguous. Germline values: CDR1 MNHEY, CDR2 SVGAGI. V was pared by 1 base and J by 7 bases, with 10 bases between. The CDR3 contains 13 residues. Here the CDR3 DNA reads TGTGCCAGCAGTTACTACCTGGACGGTGGCTACACCTTC. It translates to CASSYYLDGGYTF.

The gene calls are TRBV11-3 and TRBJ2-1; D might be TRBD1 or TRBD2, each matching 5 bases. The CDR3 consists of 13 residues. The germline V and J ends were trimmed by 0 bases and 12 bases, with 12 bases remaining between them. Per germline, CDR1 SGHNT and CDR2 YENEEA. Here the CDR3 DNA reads TGTGCCAGCAGCTTAGAGGCCCGGGACGGGCAGTTCTTC. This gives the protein CASSLEARDGQFF. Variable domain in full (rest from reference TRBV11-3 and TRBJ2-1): EAGVVQSPRYKIIEKKQPVAFWCNPISGHNTLYWYLQNLGQGPELLIRYENEEAVDDSQLPKDRFSAERLKGVDSTLKIQPAELGDSAVYLCASSLEARDGQFFGPGTRLTVL.

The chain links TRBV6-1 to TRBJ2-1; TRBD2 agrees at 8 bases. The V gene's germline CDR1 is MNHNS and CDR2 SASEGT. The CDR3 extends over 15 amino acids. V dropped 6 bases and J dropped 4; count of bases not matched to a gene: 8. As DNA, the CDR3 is TGTGCCAGCAGCCCTCAGGCGGGGGGATACAATGAGCAGTTCTTC. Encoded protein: CASSPQAGGYNEQFF.

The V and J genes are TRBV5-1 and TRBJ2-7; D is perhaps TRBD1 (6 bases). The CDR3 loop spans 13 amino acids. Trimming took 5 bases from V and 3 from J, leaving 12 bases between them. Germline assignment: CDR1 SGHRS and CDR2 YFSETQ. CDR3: CASSYGRGYEQYF. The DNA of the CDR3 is TGCGCCAGCAGTTACGGCAGGGGCTACGAGCAGTACTTC.

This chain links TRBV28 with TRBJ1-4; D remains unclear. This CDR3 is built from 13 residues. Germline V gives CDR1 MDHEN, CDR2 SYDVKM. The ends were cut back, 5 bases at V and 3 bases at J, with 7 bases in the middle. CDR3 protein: CASSPPANEKLFF. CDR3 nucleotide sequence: TGTGCCAGCAGTCCTCCTGCTAATGAAAAACTGTTTTTT. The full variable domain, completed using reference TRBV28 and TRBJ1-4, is DVKVTQSSRYLVKRTGEKVFLECVQDMDHENMFWYRQDPGLGLRLIYFSYDVKMKEKGDIPEGYSVSREKKERFSLILESASTNQTSMYLCASSPPANEKLFFGSGTQLSVL.

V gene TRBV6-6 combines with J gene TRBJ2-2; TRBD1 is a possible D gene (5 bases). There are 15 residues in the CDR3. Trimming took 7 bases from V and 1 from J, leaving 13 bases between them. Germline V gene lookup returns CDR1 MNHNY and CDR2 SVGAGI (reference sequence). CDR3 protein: CASTLDSENTGELFF. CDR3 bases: TGTGCCAGCACCCTCGACAGTGAGAACACCGGGGAGCTGTTTTTT.

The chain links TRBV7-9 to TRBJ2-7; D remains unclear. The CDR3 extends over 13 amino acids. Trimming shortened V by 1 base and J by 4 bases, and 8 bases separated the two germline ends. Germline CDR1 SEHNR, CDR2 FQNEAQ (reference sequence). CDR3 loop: CASSLVPIYEQYF. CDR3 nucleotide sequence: TGTGCCAGCAGCTTAGTCCCGATTTACGAGCAGTACTTC.

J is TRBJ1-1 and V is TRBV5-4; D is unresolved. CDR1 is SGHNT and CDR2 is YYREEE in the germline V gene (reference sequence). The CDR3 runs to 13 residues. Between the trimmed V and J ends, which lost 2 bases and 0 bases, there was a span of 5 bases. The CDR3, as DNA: TGTGCCAGCAGCTTCAGCCTGAACACTGAAGCTTTCTTT. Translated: CASSFSLNTEAFF.

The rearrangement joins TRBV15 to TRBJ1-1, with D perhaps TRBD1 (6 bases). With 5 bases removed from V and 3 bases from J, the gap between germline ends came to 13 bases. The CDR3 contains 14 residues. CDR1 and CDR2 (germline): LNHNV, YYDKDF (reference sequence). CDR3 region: CATSPGGADTEAFF. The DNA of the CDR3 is TGTGCCACCAGCCCCGGGGGGGCGGACACTGAAGCTTTCTTT.

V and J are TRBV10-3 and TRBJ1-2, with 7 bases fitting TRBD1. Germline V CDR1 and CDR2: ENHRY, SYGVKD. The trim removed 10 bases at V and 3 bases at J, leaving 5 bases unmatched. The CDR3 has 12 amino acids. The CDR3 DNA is TGTGCCACGTTTGGGACAGACTATGGCTACACCTTC. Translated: CATFGTDYGYTF.